Listed below are T cell receptor beta chains from one sample, sequenced in a study of cytomegalovirus exposure and HLA in healthy donors. The repertoire was sequenced with immunoSEQ multiplex PCR; TCRdb's copy has only in-frame clones and lacks some. The sample yields tens of thousands of clones, 75% to 80% seen once. Sample: PBMCs. The receptors here all came from a female donor in good health and CMV-seronegative. The CDR3 runs from the conserved cysteine through the conserved F or W. D genes are given only for firm matches. Expanded clones get a size class; other rows say once, few or many, or leave the size out.

clone_size j_call d_call v_call cdr3_nt cdr3_aa
. TRBJ2-2 TRBD1 TRBV18 TGTGCCAGCTCACCACGCCGGGACAGCTTGAACACCGGGGAGCTGTTTTTT CASSPRRDSLNTGELFF
. TRBJ1-5 TRBD1 TRBV5-1 TGCGCCAGCAGCTTGGGGGATACAGGGGTTCAGCCCCAGCATTTT CASSLGDTGVQPQHF
. TRBJ1-3 . TRBV9 TGTGCCAGCAGCGATCAGGGGTACGGAAACACCATATATTTT CASSDQGYGNTIYF
few TRBJ1-1 TRBD1 TRBV6-5 TGTGCCAGCAGAGACCCCGGGACAGGGCACACTGAAGCTTTCTTT CASRDPGTGHTEAFF
. TRBJ2-3 TRBD2 TRBV5-4 TGTGCCAGCAGCCTTAGACTAGCGGGTCCCACAGATACGCAGTATTTT CASSLRLAGPTDTQYF
once TRBJ2-2 . TRBV9 TGTGCCAGCAGCGTTGGGCAGGGCCCCACCGGGGAGCTGTTTTTT CASSVGQGPTGELFF
once TRBJ2-2 . TRBV6-5 TGTGCCAGCAGTTGGGGGGGCAGGGGAGTTTCCGGGGAGCTGTTTTTT CASSWGGRGVSGELFF
. TRBJ1-1 . TRBV7-3 TGTGCCAGCAGCTTCTCAGGGAACACTGAAGCTTTCTTT CASSFSGNTEAFF
. TRBJ2-7 TRBD2 TRBV7-9 TGTGCCAGCAGCACTAGCGGCACGGTCTACGAGCAGTACTTC CASSTSGTVYEQYF
. TRBJ1-1 . TRBV2 TGTGCCGTCAGGGGCCGGGAAGCTTTCTTT CAVRGREAFF
. TRBJ1-2 . TRBV30 TGTGCCTGGAGTGTAATCCACCCAGGGGTCTATGGCTACACCTTC CAWSVIHPGVYGYTF
. TRBJ2-1 TRBD1 TRBV5-1 TGCGCCAGCAGCGATGGACAGGCCTACAATGAGCAGTTCTTC CASSDGQAYNEQFF
. TRBJ1-4 . TRBV11-2 TGTGCCAGCAGCCGTTCCTTTCCCCAAGCGTATGAAAAACTGTTTTTT CASSRSFPQAYEKLFF
. TRBJ2-7 . TRBV13 TGTGCCAGCAGCGACAGTTGGATGGAGCAGTACTTC CASSDSWMEQYF
. TRBJ2-5 . TRBV10-3 TGTGCCATCAGTGAGTCGGGGGGTGGAGGGCGAGAGACCCAGTACTTC CAISESGGGGRETQYF
. TRBJ1-6 . TRBV6-5 TGTGCCAGCAGTAAACAGGATTATAATTCACCCCTCCACTTT CASSKQDYNSPLHF
. TRBJ1-5 . TRBV20-1 TGCAGTGCTAGCAGGGGTCGGCCCCAGCATTTT CSASRGRPQHF
. TRBJ1-5 TRBD1 TRBV5-1 TGCGCCAGCAGCTCGACAGGGGCGGAACATCAGCCCCAGCATTTT CASSSTGAEHQPQHF
. TRBJ1-2 . TRBV2 TGTGCCAGCACTAACCTCCTTAACTATGGCTACACCTTC CASTNLLNYGYTF
. TRBJ2-7 . TRBV4-1 TGCGCCAGCAGCCAAGAAAGGACTTACGAGCAGTACTTC CASSQERTYEQYF
. TRBJ1-1 . TRBV9 TGTGCCAGCAGCGTAGTTGCAGATATGAACACTGAAGCTTTCTTT CASSVVADMNTEAFF
. TRBJ1-3 . TRBV4-2 TGTGCCAGCAGCCTGGAGACACACGCGGGCTCTGGAAACACCATATATTTT CASSLETHAGSGNTIYF
. TRBJ2-5 . TRBV5-6 TGTGCCAGCAGCTTTGATACCTTCGCGGAAGAGACCCAGTACTTC CASSFDTFAEETQYF
once TRBJ1-2 TRBD1 TRBV10-3 TGTGCCATCGGGACAGGGAATACGGGCTACACCTTC CAIGTGNTGYTF
. TRBJ1-5 . TRBV2 TGTGCCAGCAGCAAAAAGGCGGGGTCCAATCAGCCCCAGCATTTT CASSKKAGSNQPQHF
. TRBJ2-1 TRBD1 TRBV11-3 TGTGCCAGCAGCCCGACAGGGCCAGTCAATGAGCAGTTCTTC CASSPTGPVNEQFF
. TRBJ2-5 TRBD2 TRBV5-1 TGCGCCAGCCGAGAGACTAGCGGGGGGCCGGAGACCCAGTACTTC CASRETSGGPETQYF
. TRBJ1-2 . TRBV5-1 TGCGCCAGCAGCTTCCGACATAACTATGGCTACACCTTC CASSFRHNYGYTF
once TRBJ1-6 . TRBV6-1 TGTGCCAGCAGTAGCTACCGCGGGTCACCCCTCCACTTT CASSSYRGSPLHF
. TRBJ1-3 . TRBV5-1 TGCGCCAGCAGCCCTTCGACAGATGGAAACACCATATATTTT CASSPSTDGNTIYF
few TRBJ1-1 . TRBV6-1 TGTGCCAGCAGTGAACAGGGCATGGATCCTGAAGCTTTCTTT CASSEQGMDPEAFF
. TRBJ1-1 TRBD1 TRBV4-1 TGCGCCAGCAGCCAGACCGACAGGGGCCCTGAAGCTTTCTTT CASSQTDRGPEAFF
few TRBJ1-5 . TRBV12-5 TGTGCTAGTGGTTTGGACGGGAGGGGAGGCAATCAGCCCCAGCATTTT CASGLDGRGGNQPQHF
. TRBJ1-1 . TRBV10-3 TGTGCCACCTCCGAGGGCGCGGAGACTGAAGCTTTCTTT CATSEGAETEAFF
. TRBJ1-1 . TRBV25-1 TGTGCCAGCAGTGGATTGGGGGCGTGGGCGAGAGGCACTGAAGCTTTCTTT CASSGLGAWARGTEAFF
. TRBJ2-5 TRBD2 TRBV30 TGTGCCTGGAGTAGAGCGGGGGGGGAGGAGACCCAGTACTTC CAWSRAGGEETQYF
. TRBJ1-1 . TRBV6-5 TGTGCCAGCAGTTACGAGGGACACAGAGAAGCTTTCTTT CASSYEGHREAFF
. TRBJ2-1 TRBD2 TRBV5-6 TGTGCCAGCAGCCCGCATGGGACTAGCGGGGCCAATGAGCAGTTCTTC CASSPHGTSGANEQFF
. TRBJ1-4 . TRBV6-6 TGTGCCAGCAGTTACTCGCGGGAAAAACTGTTTTTT CASSYSREKLFF
. TRBJ1-1 . TRBV2 TGTGCCAGCGTATACAGGGCCATGAACACTGAAGCTTTCTTT CASVYRAMNTEAFF
. TRBJ2-4 . TRBV6-5 TGTGCCAGCAGTTATATCCTAGGGGACATTCAGTACTTC CASSYILGDIQYF
few TRBJ1-1 . TRBV11-2 TGTGCCAGCAGCCCTAGGTCGACGGGGACTGAAGCTTTCTTT CASSPRSTGTEAFF
. TRBJ2-1 TRBD1 TRBV7-2 TGTGCCAGCAGCTTCCGGAGAGGGGGCAGCAATGAGCAGTTCTTC CASSFRRGGSNEQFF
. TRBJ2-2 TRBD2 TRBV6-1 TGTGCCACCACGAGGTCTAGCGGGGAGACCGGGGAGCTGTTTTTT CATTRSSGETGELFF
. TRBJ2-1 TRBD2 TRBV7-9 TGTGCCAGCAGTTACCTAGCGGGGGCTGACAATGAGCAGTTCTTC CASSYLAGADNEQFF
. TRBJ2-3 TRBD2 TRBV2 TGTGCCAGCAGGGGACTAAAAAGCACAGATACGCAGTATTTT CASRGLKSTDTQYF
. TRBJ1-1 . TRBV11-2 TGTGCCAGCAGCTTAGCGGACTTATTGAACACTGAAGCTTTCTTT CASSLADLLNTEAFF
. TRBJ1-1 . TRBV7-3 TGTGCCAGCAGCTTAACAGGGGACACTGAAGCTTTCTTT CASSLTGDTEAFF
. TRBJ2-5 TRBD1 TRBV7-9 TGTGCCACCCCTTCTAAGGGACAGCTTCAAGAGACCCAGTACTTC CATPSKGQLQETQYF
. TRBJ1-1 . TRBV7-9 TGTGCCAGCAGCTTCCAGGTAGAGTGGGAAGCTTTCTTT CASSFQVEWEAFF
few TRBJ1-6 . TRBV27 TGTGCCAGCAGTTTCGACAGGTTACGTAATTCACCCCTCCACTTT CASSFDRLRNSPLHF
few TRBJ1-4 . TRBV9 TGTGCCAGCAGCGTAGGGGTCGGGGCTAATGAAAAACTGTTTTTT CASSVGVGANEKLFF
. TRBJ2-1 . TRBV28 TGTGCCAGCAGTTCAGGGGGGACTCTAAACAATGAGCAGTTCTTC CASSSGGTLNNEQFF
. TRBJ2-7 . TRBV6-1 TGTGCCAGCAGAAGGGGGGGCTACGAGCAGTACTTC CASRRGGYEQYF
. TRBJ1-2 . TRBV18 TGTGCCAGCTCACCGCGTCGGGGGGACTATGGCTACACCTTC CASSPRRGDYGYTF
. TRBJ1-1 . TRBV18 TGTGCCAGCTCCCCGACAGCGAACACTGAAGCTTTCTTT CASSPTANTEAFF